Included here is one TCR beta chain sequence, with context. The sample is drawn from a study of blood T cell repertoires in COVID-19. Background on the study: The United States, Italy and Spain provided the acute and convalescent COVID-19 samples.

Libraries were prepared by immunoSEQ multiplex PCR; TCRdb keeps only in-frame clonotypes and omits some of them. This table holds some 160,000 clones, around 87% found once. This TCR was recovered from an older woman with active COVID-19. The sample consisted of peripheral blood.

In nucleotides, the CDR3 is TGTGCCAGCAGCCCTCCGGGACAGCTGAACACTGAAGCTTTCTTT. It encodes CASSPPGQLNTEAFF. The chain joins TRBV7-9 to TRBJ1-1; 7 nucleotides match TRBD1. Germline CDR1 is SEHNR and CDR2 is FQNEAQ (reference sequence). V shed 5 bases, J shed 0 bases, and the junction held 6 bases outside the gene matches. The CDR3 loop spans 15 amino acids.